The 21 T cell receptor beta chains in this list originate from one sample, sequenced in a study of cytomegalovirus exposure and HLA in healthy donors. With 60 Vbeta and 13 Jbeta primers, the PCR was carried out. Some clones are missing from TCRdb's copy, which holds only in-frame ones; the method was immunoSEQ multiplex PCR. There are tens of thousands of clones in the sample, with about 1.5% held by the top ten. Sequences were obtained from PBMCs. These receptors were taken from a woman aged 55 to 70 in good health and CMV-seronegative.

The rearrangement joins TRBV5-4 to TRBJ1-1, with TRBD1 identical over 11 bases. Losses at the gene ends were 4 bases for V and 7 bases for J; bases not matched to a gene: 3. The CDR3 extends over 13 amino acids. CDR1 is SGHNT and CDR2 is YYREEE in the germline V gene (reference sequence). The CDR3 DNA follows: TGTGCCAGCAGCCCCGGGACAGGGGGTGAAGCTTTCTTT. Amino acids: CASSPGTGGEAFF.

The rearrangement joins TRBV25-1 to TRBJ2-3; 7 bases map to TRBD2. The CDR3 has 16 amino acids. Germline CDR1 and CDR2: MGHDK and SYGVNS. V was pared by 2 bases and J by 2 bases, with 7 bases of the junction left unmatched. The CDR3 bases are TGTGCCAGCAGTGAACGTCCGGGAGGCTTCACAGATACGCAGTATTTT. Amino acid sequence: CASSERPGGFTDTQYF. Together with reference TRBV25-1 and TRBJ2-3, the CDR3 gives the full variable domain: EADIYQTPRYLVIGTGKKITLECSQTMGHDKMYWYQQDPGMELHLIHYSYGVNSTEKGDLSSESTVSRIRTEHFPLTLESARPSHTSQYLCASSERPGGFTDTQYFGPGTRLTVL.

The V gene is TRBV28, the J gene TRBJ2-4, with 7 bases aligning to TRBD1. The germline V gene encodes CDR1 MDHEN and CDR2 SYDVKM. This CDR3 region has 16 residues. V dropped 2 bases and J dropped 0; count of bases not matched to a gene: 4. In DNA form, the CDR3 reads TGTGCCAGCAGTTTAGACGGGACAGTAGCCAAAAACATTCAGTACTTC. This sequence encodes CASSLDGTVAKNIQYF.

The chain recombines TRBV7-2 with TRBJ2-7; 7 bases fit TRBD1. The CDR3 sequence is 13 residues long. Trimming took 4 bases from V and 7 from J; bases not matched to a gene: 7. Germline V lookup: CDR1 SGHTA, CDR2 FQGNSA. The CDR3 DNA is TGTGCCAGCAGCTCGGACAGGCGACGGGAGCAGTACTTC. Protein product: CASSSDRRREQYF. Filled out from reference TRBV7-2 and TRBJ2-7, the complete variable domain reads GAGVSQSPSNKVTEKGKDVELRCDPISGHTALYWYRQSLGQGLEFLIYFQGNSAPDKSGLPSDRFSAERTGGSVSTLTIQRTQQEDSAVYLCASSSDRRREQYFGPGTRLTVT.

This CDR3 is CASSPAGNSYEQYF. CDR3 nucleotide sequence: TGTGCCAGCAGCCCGGCCGGGAATTCCTACGAGCAGTACTTC. V usage is TRBV7-2 and J usage is TRBJ2-7, with D possibly TRBD2 on 5 matching bases. The germline gives CDR1 SGHTA, CDR2 FQGNSA. The CDR3 consists of 14 residues. The V gene lost 5 bases and the J gene lost 1 base, with 12 bases spanning the gap. Supplemented by reference TRBV7-2 and TRBJ2-7, the full variable domain reads GAGVSQSPSNKVTEKGKDVELRCDPISGHTALYWYRQSLGQGLEFLIYFQGNSAPDKSGLPSDRFSAERTGGSVSTLTIQRTQQEDSAVYLCASSPAGNSYEQYFGPGTRLTVT.

The chain uses TRBV10-3 and TRBJ1-4, with a tentative D call TRBD1 (5 bases). V was shortened by 9 bases and J by 8 bases, with 13 bases between the two germline ends. Germline V gene sequence: CDR1 ENHRY, CDR2 SYGVKD. The CDR3 sequence is 12 residues long. The CDR3 reads CAIRGLEEKLFF. The CDR3 bases are TGTGCCATAAGGGGTCTGGAAGAAAAACTGTTTTTT.

J is TRBJ1-5 and V is TRBV6-5; D is unresolved. There are 15 residues in the CDR3. Between the trimmed V and J ends, which lost 0 bases and 5 bases, there was a span of 11 bases. Germline-derived CDR1 and CDR2 are MNHEY and SVGAGI. The CDR3 sequence: CASSYSASRDQPQHF. CDR3 nucleotide sequence: TGTGCCAGCAGTTACTCAGCCAGTCGGGATCAGCCCCAGCATTTT.

To note about this clone: Other DNA sequences from this sample encode an identical CDR3 as well. The V call is TRBV11-1, the J call TRBJ2-7; TRBD2 matches 12 bases. The V gene's germline CDR1 is SGHAT and CDR2 FQDESV (reference sequence). This CDR3 contains 15 residues. J was trimmed by 3 bases and V by 9 bases; bases with no gene match: 9. The CDR3 DNA reads TGTGCCAGTAGCCCCCAACTAGCGGGGGGCTACGAGCAGTACTTC. It is translated as CASSPQLAGGYEQYF.

The chain carries TRBV6-5 and TRBJ1-1; 9 bases align to TRBD1. CDR1 and CDR2 (germline): MNHEY, SVGAGI. The CDR3 extends over 14 amino acids. Trimming cost V 7 bases and J 5 bases; bases outside gene matches: 8. CDR3 protein: CASTLQGAGTEAFF. The CDR3 nucleotides read TGTGCCAGCACTCTACAGGGGGCTGGGACTGAAGCTTTCTTT.

The chain employs TRBV28 and TRBJ2-1; 7 bases align to TRBD2. The J segment lost 5 bases and the V segment lost 7 bases, leaving 5 bases of the junction unmatched. The CDR3 contains 13 residues. Per the germline V gene, CDR1 is MDHEN and CDR2 is SYDVKM. The CDR3 DNA reads TGTGCCAGCATCCCTAGCGGAGACAATGAGCAGTTCTTC. Residues: CASIPSGDNEQFF.

The chain links TRBV29-1 to TRBJ1-2, with a tentative D call TRBD1 (6 bases). Per the germline V gene, CDR1 is SQVTM and CDR2 is ANQGSEA. The CDR3 loop spans 12 amino acids. V lost 7 bases and J lost 1, with 10 bases in between. This chain's CDR3 is CSGEDSNYGYTF. CDR3 nucleotide sequence: TGCAGCGGAGAGGACAGTAACTATGGCTACACCTTC. Full variable domain (missing parts from reference TRBV29-1 and TRBJ1-2): SAVISQKPSRDICQRGTSLTIQCQVDSQVTMMFWYRQQPGQSLTLIATANQGSEATYESGFVIDKFPISRPNLTFSTLTVSNMSPEDSSIYLCSGEDSNYGYTFGSGTRLTVV.

This chain links TRBV5-1 with TRBJ2-1; D not resolved. The V gene lost 5 bases and the J gene lost 7 bases, with 10 bases spanning the gap. This CDR3 comprises 12 residues. Germline lookup yields CDR1 SGHRS and CDR2 YFSETQ. CDR3 region: CASRPNGNEQFF. CDR3 coding DNA: TGCGCCAGCAGACCGAACGGGAATGAGCAGTTCTTC.

The chain uses TRBV5-8 and TRBJ1-2, with unresolved D. The germline V gene encodes CDR1 SGHTS and CDR2 YDEGEE. CDR3 length: 13 amino acids. The germline V and J ends were trimmed by 0 bases and 4 bases, with 7 bases remaining between them. The CDR3 loop is CASSLDPGYGYTF. CDR3 coding DNA: TGTGCCAGCAGCTTGGACCCGGGCTATGGCTACACCTTC.

The chain employs TRBV19 and TRBJ2-3; perhaps TRBD1 as D (5 bases). The V gene's germline CDR1 is LNHDA and CDR2 SQIVND (reference sequence). CDR3 length: 16 residues. The V and J ends lost 7 bases and 2 bases respectively, with 19 bases between them. The CDR3 here is CASTRKGHLDTDTQYF. CDR3 sequence (DNA): TGTGCCAGTACCCGTAAGGGGCACTTAGACACAGATACGCAGTATTTT.

The chain has TRBV28 and TRBJ1-2; D gene unclear. Germline V gene lookup returns CDR1 MDHEN and CDR2 SYDVKM. There are 11 residues in the CDR3. The CDR3 DNA sequence: TGTGCTACCGGATCAGGTTTTGGCTACACCTTC. It is translated as CATGSGFGYTF.

The V gene is TRBV28, the J gene TRBJ2-5; TRBD1 matches at 8 bases. Trimming removed 7 bases from V and 4 bases from J; junction bases left unmatched: 11. The CDR3 is 15 amino acids. Germline V gene data show CDR1 as MDHEN and CDR2 as SYDVKM. CDR3 region: CASIPQGQGPETQYF. The CDR3 nucleotides read TGTGCCAGCATCCCCCAAGGACAGGGACCAGAGACCCAGTACTTC.

The rearrangement joins TRBV19 to TRBJ2-1; 9 positions agree with TRBD1. J gave up 8 bases and V 6 bases, and 8 bases lay outside the gene matches. This CDR3 spans 14 amino acids. The germline CDR1 and CDR2 sequences are LNHDA and SQIVND (reference sequence). DNA for the CDR3: TGTGCCAGTAGGGCCGGGACAGGGTGGGATGAGCAGTTCTTC. Translation gives CASRAGTGWDEQFF.

The chain recombines TRBV4-3 with TRBJ2-1; D is possibly TRBD2 (7 bases). V shed 1 base and J shed 1 base, with 14 bases lying between them. The CDR3 has 17 amino acids. Germline V gives CDR1 LGHNA, CDR2 YSLEER. CDR3: CASSQVGGGGSYNEQFF. The CDR3 DNA sequence: TGCGCCAGCAGCCAAGTGGGGGGAGGGGGTTCCTACAATGAGCAGTTCTTC.

The rearrangement joins TRBV7-9 to TRBJ2-2, with D possibly TRBD2 on 6 matching bases. Germline CDR1 reads SEHNR; CDR2 reads FQNEAQ (reference sequence). The CDR3 has 14 residues. V lost 2 bases to trimming and J lost 7 bases, with 11 bases between them. CDR3 region: CASSLSGVVGELFF. As DNA, the CDR3 is TGTGCCAGCAGCTTATCGGGGGTTGTCGGGGAGCTGTTTTTT.

The chain carries TRBV5-4 and TRBJ2-2; TRBD1 matches at 7 bases. The CDR3 covers 16 residues. J lost 1 base, V lost 3 bases, and 6 bases had no gene match. Germline CDR1 reads SGHNT; CDR2 reads YYREEE (reference sequence). As DNA, the CDR3 is TGTGCCAGCAGCTCACCGACAGGGATGAACACCGGGGAGCTGTTTTTT. Translating it yields CASSSPTGMNTGELFF. Full variable domain (missing parts from reference TRBV5-4 and TRBJ2-2): ETGVTQSPTHLIKTRGQQVTLRCSSQSGHNTVSWYQQALGQGPQFIFQYYREEENGRGNFPPRFSGLQFPNYSSELNVNALELDDSALYLCASSSPTGMNTGELFFGEGSRLTVL.

The chain employs TRBV28 and TRBJ2-1; 7 nucleotides agree with TRBD2. There are 15 residues in the CDR3. Germline lookup yields CDR1 MDHEN and CDR2 SYDVKM. The trim removed 7 bases at V and 4 bases at J, leaving 10 bases unmatched. The CDR3 DNA follows: TGTGCCAGCATCGCTAGCGGAGGTGGTTACAATGAGCAGTTCTTC. Its protein product is CASIASGGGYNEQFF.